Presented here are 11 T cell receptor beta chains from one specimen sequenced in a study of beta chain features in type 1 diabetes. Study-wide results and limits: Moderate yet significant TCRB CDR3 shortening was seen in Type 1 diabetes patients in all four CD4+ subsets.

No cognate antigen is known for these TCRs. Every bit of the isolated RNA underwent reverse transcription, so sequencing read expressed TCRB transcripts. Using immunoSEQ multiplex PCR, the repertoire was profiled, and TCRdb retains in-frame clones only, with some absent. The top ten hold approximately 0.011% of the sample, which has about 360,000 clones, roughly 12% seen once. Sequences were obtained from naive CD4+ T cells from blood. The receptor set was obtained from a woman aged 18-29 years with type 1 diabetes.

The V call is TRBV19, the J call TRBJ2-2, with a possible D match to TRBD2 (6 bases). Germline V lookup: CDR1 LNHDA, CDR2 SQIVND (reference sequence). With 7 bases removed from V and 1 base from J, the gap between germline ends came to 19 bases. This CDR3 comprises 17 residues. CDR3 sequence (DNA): TGTGCCAGTACCCCGGCGGTGGGACTCGTGAACACCGGGGAGCTGTTTTTT. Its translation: CASTPAVGLVNTGELFF.

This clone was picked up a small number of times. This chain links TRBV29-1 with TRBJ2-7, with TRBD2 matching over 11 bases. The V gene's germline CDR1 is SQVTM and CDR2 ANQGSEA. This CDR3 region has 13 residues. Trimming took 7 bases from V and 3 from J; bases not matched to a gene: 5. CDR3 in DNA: TGCAGCGCCGCCGGGACTAGCGGCTACGAGCAGTACTTC. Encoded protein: CSAAGTSGYEQYF.

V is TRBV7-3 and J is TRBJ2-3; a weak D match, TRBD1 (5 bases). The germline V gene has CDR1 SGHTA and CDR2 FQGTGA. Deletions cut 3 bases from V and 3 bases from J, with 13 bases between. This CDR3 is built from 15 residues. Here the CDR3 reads CASSFLGKGTDTQYF. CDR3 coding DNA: TGTGCCAGCAGCTTCCTGGGGAAGGGGACAGATACGCAGTATTTT.

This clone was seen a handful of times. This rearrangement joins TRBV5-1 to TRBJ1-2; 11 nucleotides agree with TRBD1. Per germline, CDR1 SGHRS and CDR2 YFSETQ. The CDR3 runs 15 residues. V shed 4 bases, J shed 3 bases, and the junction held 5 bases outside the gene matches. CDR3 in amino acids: CASSKGTGGDYGYTF. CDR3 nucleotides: TGCGCCAGCAGCAAGGGGACAGGGGGTGACTATGGCTACACCTTC.

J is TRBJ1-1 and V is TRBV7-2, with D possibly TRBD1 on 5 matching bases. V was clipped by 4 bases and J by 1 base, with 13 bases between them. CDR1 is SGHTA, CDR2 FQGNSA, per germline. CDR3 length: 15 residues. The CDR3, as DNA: TGTGCCAGCAGCTGGGAGGGGTTAAAGAACACTGAAGCTTTCTTT. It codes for CASSWEGLKNTEAFF. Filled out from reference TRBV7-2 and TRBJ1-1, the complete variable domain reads GAGVSQSPSNKVTEKGKDVELRCDPISGHTALYWYRQSLGQGLEFLIYFQGNSAPDKSGLPSDRFSAERTGGSVSTLTIQRTQQEDSAVYLCASSWEGLKNTEAFFGQGTRLTVV.

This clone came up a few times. CDR3 coding DNA: TGCGCCAGCAGCCTGCAAGGGGCAGATACGCAGTATTTT. Translated: CASSLQGADTQYF. The chain has TRBV5-1 and TRBJ2-3; maybe TRBD1 (5 bases). CDR3 size: 13 residues. Germline V gene sequence: CDR1 SGHRS, CDR2 YFSETQ. Trimming removed 4 bases at V and 4 bases at J, with 10 bases between.

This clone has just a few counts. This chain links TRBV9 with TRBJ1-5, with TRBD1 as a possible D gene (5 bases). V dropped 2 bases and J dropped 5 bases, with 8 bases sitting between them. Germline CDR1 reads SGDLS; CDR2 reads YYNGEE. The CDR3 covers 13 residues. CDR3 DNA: TGTGCCAGCAGCGTGGACACCGATCAGCCCCAGCATTTT. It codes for CASSVDTDQPQHF.

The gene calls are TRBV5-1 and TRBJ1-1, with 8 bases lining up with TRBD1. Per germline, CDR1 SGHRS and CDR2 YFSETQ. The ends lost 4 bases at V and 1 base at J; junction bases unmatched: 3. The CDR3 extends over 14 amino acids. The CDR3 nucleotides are TGCGCCAGCAGCGGACAGGGTTCGAACACTGAAGCTTTCTTT. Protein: CASSGQGSNTEAFF.

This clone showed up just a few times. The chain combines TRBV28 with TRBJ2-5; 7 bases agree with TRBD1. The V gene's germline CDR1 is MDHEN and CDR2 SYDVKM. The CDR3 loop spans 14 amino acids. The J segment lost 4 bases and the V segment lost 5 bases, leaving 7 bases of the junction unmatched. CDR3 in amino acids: CASSPTGDGETQYF. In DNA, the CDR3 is TGTGCCAGCAGTCCCACAGGGGACGGAGAGACCCAGTACTTC.

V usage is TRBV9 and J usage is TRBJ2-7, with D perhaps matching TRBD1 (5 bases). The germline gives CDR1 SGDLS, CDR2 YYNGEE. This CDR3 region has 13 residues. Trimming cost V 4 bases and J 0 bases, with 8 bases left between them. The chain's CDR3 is CASSTGSSYEQYF. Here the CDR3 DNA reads TGTGCCAGCAGCACAGGATCCTCCTACGAGCAGTACTTC.

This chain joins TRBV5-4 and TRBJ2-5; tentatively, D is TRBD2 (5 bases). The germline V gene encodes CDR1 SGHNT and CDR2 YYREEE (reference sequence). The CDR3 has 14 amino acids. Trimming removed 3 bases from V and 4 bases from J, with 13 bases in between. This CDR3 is CASSSASEVETQYF. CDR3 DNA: TGTGCCAGCAGCTCCGCCTCGGAGGTAGAGACCCAGTACTTC.